A selection of T cell receptor beta chains follows, all from one sample in a study of blood T cell repertoires in COVID-19. The repertoire was sequenced with immunoSEQ multiplex PCR; TCRdb's copy has only in-frame clones and lacks some. Here the sample spans around 270,000 clones, approximately 89% being singletons. Sequencing was carried out using peripheral blood. The receptors shown here come from a woman in her forties or fifties with acute or convalescent COVID-19. Each CDR3 is given with its conserved first and last residue. A D gene is named only where the DNA matches it firmly. Size is stated for part of the rows, as once, few or many counts, or as a class when the clone is expanded.

D gene,V gene,J gene,clone size,CDR3 length,CDR3 DNA,CDR3 protein
NA,TRBV13,TRBJ2-7,NA,15,TGTGCCAGCAGCCTGGCGGGACAGCCTACCTACGAGCAGTACTTC,CASSLAGQPTYEQYF
TRBD1,TRBV18,TRBJ2-7,NA,15,TGTGCCAGCTCGCCAATTGGACAGGGGGGGTACGAGCAGTACTTC,CASSPIGQGGYEQYF
TRBD2,TRBV5-4,TRBJ2-1,NA,18,TGTGCCAGCAGCTTGGAGGTGACTAGCGGGAGACCTTACAATGAGCAGTTCTTC,CASSLEVTSGRPYNEQFF
NA,TRBV11-2,TRBJ1-2,once,14,TGTGCCAGCAGCTTAGGCGCAGGAAACTATGGCTACACCTTC,CASSLGAGNYGYTF
NA,TRBV3-1/TRBV3-2,TRBJ1-1,NA,14,TGTGCCAGCAGCCAAGAACAACTGAGGACTGAAGCTTTCTTT,CASSQEQLRTEAFF
NA,TRBV28,TRBJ1-3,NA,16,TGTGCCAGCAGTTTCGGGGGGCTCGAGGCTGGAAACACCATATATTTT,CASSFGGLEAGNTIYF
TRBD2,TRBV2,TRBJ2-3,NA,15,TGTGCCAGCAGTGCGACTAGCGGGAGCACAGATACGCAGTATTTT,CASSATSGSTDTQYF
TRBD2,TRBV29-1,TRBJ2-3,NA,14,TGCAGCGCAGGGACTAGCGGGAGTGCAGATACGCAGTATTTT,CSAGTSGSADTQYF
NA,TRBV16,TRBJ2-5,NA,14,TGTGCCAGCAGCTCCCCCCGAGCAGGGGAGACCCAGTACTTC,CASSSPRAGETQYF
TRBD1,TRBV5-1,TRBJ1-2,NA,16,TGCGCCAGCAGCTTGGATAGAGGGACAGGGGGCTATGGCTACACCTTC,CASSLDRGTGGYGYTF